Listed below are T cell receptor beta chains from one sample, sequenced in a study of blood T cell repertoires in COVID-19. Clones were sequenced by immunoSEQ multiplex PCR, and TCRdb holds only the in-frame ones, with some missing. The repertoire holds around 380,000 clones, with over 75% as singletons. Input material: PBMCs or T cells enriched from blood (not recorded which). These receptor sequences come from a man between 25 and 39 years old who had recovered from COVID-19. Both conserved end residues are part of each CDR3. A D gene is named only where the DNA matches it firmly. Clone size is not always given. Where it is, it says once, few, many or a class for expanded clones.

J	D	V	size	DNA	CDR3
TRBJ2-2	.	TRBV19	.	TGTGCCAGTAGTATACAGGGAACGAACACCGGGGAGCTGTTTTTT	CASSIQGTNTGELFF
TRBJ1-4	.	TRBV4-1	.	TGCGCCAGCAGCCAAGCATCGGCGACGGGGAGAGAAAAACTGTTTTTT	CASSQASATGREKLFF
TRBJ1-2	TRBD1	TRBV4-1	.	TGCGCCAGCAGCCCAATCCAAACAGGGGCCTATGGCTACACCTTC	CASSPIQTGAYGYTF
TRBJ1-1	.	TRBV30	.	TGTGCCTGGATCGCCGGGAGGGTTGAAGCTTTCTTT	CAWIAGRVEAFF
TRBJ1-2	.	TRBV19	.	TGTGCCAGTAGTACTATACCGAACTATGGCTACACCTTC	CASSTIPNYGYTF
TRBJ1-2	TRBD1	TRBV7-9	.	TGTGCCAGCAGCCCCCTCGGACAGGGAGGCGGCTATGGCTACACCTTC	CASSPLGQGGGYGYTF
TRBJ2-5	TRBD1	TRBV5-1	.	TGCGCCAGCAGCTTGGCCCCCACAGGGGCCGGGGAGACCCAGTACTTC	CASSLAPTGAGETQYF
TRBJ2-6	.	TRBV9	.	TGTGCCAGCAGCGTACGCCCAGGCCTCTCTGGGGCCAACGTCCTGACTTTC	CASSVRPGLSGANVLTF
TRBJ1-1	TRBD1	TRBV5-1	.	TGCGCCAGCAGCGTGGGACAGGGGGCTGAAGCTTTCTTT	CASSVGQGAEAFF
TRBJ1-1	.	TRBV19	.	TGTGCCAGTAGCTCAACAGCTTTGAACACTGAAGCTTTCTTT	CASSSTALNTEAFF
TRBJ2-1	.	TRBV5-1	.	TGCGCCAGCAGCTCGGGGGTGAATGAGCAGTTCTTC	CASSSGVNEQFF
TRBJ1-2	TRBD1	TRBV7-9	.	TGTGCCAGCAGCCGCGGGACAGGGTTCGGCTACACCTTC	CASSRGTGFGYTF
TRBJ1-5	TRBD1	TRBV7-2	.	TGTGCCAGCAGTCCTACAGGGGCTTCGGGTCAGCCCCAGCATTTT	CASSPTGASGQPQHF
TRBJ1-5	.	TRBV30	.	TGTGCCTGGAGCACAGGAGAACAGCCCCAGCATTTT	CAWSTGEQPQHF
TRBJ2-1	.	TRBV19	.	TGTGCCACCTCTAAGGACCCTCAGGGCAATGAGCAGTTCTTC	CATSKDPQGNEQFF
TRBJ2-7	TRBD1	TRBV27	.	TGTGCCAGCAGTTTAGATGGGACAGGGTTTTACGAGCAGTACTTC	CASSLDGTGFYEQYF
TRBJ1-1	.	TRBV6-5	.	TGTGCCAGCAGCCTACAGGGCATGAACACTGAAGCTTTCTTT	CASSLQGMNTEAFF
TRBJ1-2	.	TRBV28	.	TGTGCCAGCAGTTCCGGGAGTGTAGGCTACACCTTC	CASSSGSVGYTF
TRBJ2-3	TRBD2	TRBV4-1	.	TGCGCCAGCACTAGCGGGGGACCAGATACGCAGTATTTT	CASTSGGPDTQYF
TRBJ1-3	.	TRBV5-1	once	TGCGCCAGCAGCTCACAGGGAGCTGGAAACACCATATATTTT	CASSSQGAGNTIYF
TRBJ1-4	TRBD1	TRBV4-1	.	TGCGCCAGCAGCTCTACTGGTACAGGGGCTGGGGAAAAACTGTTTTTT	CASSSTGTGAGEKLFF
TRBJ1-4	.	TRBV5-1	.	TGCGCCAGCAGTTCCGGTTCCAACAGGGTTAGAGATGAAAAACTGTTTTTT	CASSSGSNRVRDEKLFF
TRBJ2-3	.	TRBV6-5	.	TGTGCCAGCAGTCCCCGGGAAGGGGGTAAAGATACGCAGTATTTT	CASSPREGGKDTQYF
TRBJ1-2	TRBD1	TRBV3-1/TRBV3-2	.	TGTGCCAGCAGCCAAGCTGGACAGGTCTATGGCTACACCTTC	CASSQAGQVYGYTF